This TCR beta chain was found in a study of T cells in Graves' hyperthyroidism and ophthalmopathy. Study results and caveats: Ophthalmopathy, as predicted by the model, came a median roughly 6.5 months after the prediction.

The V and J ends lost 1 base and 4 bases respectively, with 10 bases between them. The CDR3 length is 14 residues. CDR1 is SNHLY, CDR2 FYNNEI, per germline. Amplified TCR beta CDR3 regions came from RNA transcripts. Initially, a first-round RT-PCR of the TCR CDR3 employed the HTBI primer set. A single record per CDR3 protein comes from TCRdb applying MiXCR to the multiplex PCR reads. The sample yields under 750,000 distinct CDR3 sequences, over 15% seen once. This clonotype appeared many times. Its antigen is as yet unknown. The sample taken for sequencing was blood. The chain joins TRBV2 to TRBJ1-1; D remains ambiguous. This clonotype originated in a woman aged 45-65 years with Graves' hyperthyroidism that later progressed to Graves' ophthalmopathy. CDR3 in DNA: TGTGCCAGCAGTGAAGGAAGGTGGGGCACTGAAGCTTTCTTT. This encodes CASSEGRWGTEAFF.